This T cell receptor beta chain was sequenced in a study of OX40 agonist ivuxolimab in advanced cancers. As for the study in general: All patients had ivuxolimab intravenously every 2 weeks at 0.01 to 10 mg/kg. Study results and limitations: In the 0.1-3.0 mg/kg groups, partial responders showed among the lowest expansion.

Assay used: immunoSEQ multiplex PCR; TCRdb lists only in-frame clones, some missing. The sample carries over 70,000 clones, just over 90% recorded once. V was clipped by 5 bases and J by 4 bases, with 14 bases between them. The CDR3 sequence is 14 residues long. CDR1 is SEHNR and CDR2 is FQNEAQ in the germline V gene (reference sequence). A word on this clone: Antigen unknown.

The sequencing used CD4+ or CD8+ T cells sorted from blood, collected in a trial of the OX40 agonist ivuxolimab. The chain recombines TRBV7-9 with TRBJ1-1; D remains ambiguous. The source of this sequence is an adult with an advanced solid tumor such as melanoma, head and neck, liver or kidney cancer. The CDR3 DNA follows: TGTGCCAGCAGCGCCCGGGCCGGAGGCACTGAAGCTTTCTTT. Amino acids: CASSARAGGTEAFF.